This passage covers 11 T cell receptor beta chains from one sample sequenced in a study of blood T cells in healthy people across ages. A second PCR of 7 to 11 cycles used a sample-barcoded 5' primer and a J-beta primer mix. One entry per CDR3 protein, called by TCRdb with MiXCR from the 5' RACE reads. The sample yields 750,000 or so distinct CDR3 sequences, approximately 25% seen once. These same records also appear under a second study, on T cells of mothers and their children.

The specimen sequenced was blood. The receptors shown here come from a boy aged 5-17 years in good health.

The CDR3 DNA reads TGTGCCACCAGCGGTGGGACTAGTAGCACAGATACGCAGTATTTT. It translates to CATSGGTSSTDTQYF. The V and J genes are TRBV15 and TRBJ2-3, with 8 bases lining up with TRBD2. Trimming at V came to 5 bases and at J to 0 bases, leaving 4 bases not matched to a gene. Germline V lookup: CDR1 LNHNV, CDR2 YYDKDF (reference sequence). This CDR3 has 15 amino acids.

The CDR3 DNA sequence: TGTGCCATCAGTGAGTCGAGCAGGCAGTTGGCTGCTAACTATGGCTACACCTTC. Encoded protein: CAISESSRQLAANYGYTF. This chain joins TRBV10-3 and TRBJ1-2; no clear D. Trimming left V 0 bases short and J 0 bases short, with 17 bases between. The CDR3 extends over 18 amino acids. In germline, CDR1 is ENHRY, CDR2 SYGVKD.

This clonotype has just a few counts. The V call is TRBV4-2, the J call TRBJ2-7; D is possibly TRBD2 (5 bases). The end of the DNA is better explained by TRBJ2-1, so the J call may be wrong. From germline, CDR1 is LGHNA and CDR2 YNFKEQ. This CDR3 spans 18 amino acids. In DNA form, the CDR3 reads TGTGCCAGCAGCCAGGATCCGTTGAGGGCCCGCACCTACAATGAGCAGTTCTTC. Protein: CASSQDPLRARTYNEQFF.

The chain employs TRBV4-1 and TRBJ2-7, with 13 nucleotides matching TRBD2. The V and J ends lost 0 bases and 3 bases, in that order; junction bases with no gene match: 8. Germline assignment: CDR1 MGHRA and CDR2 YSYEKL. CDR3 length: 18 residues. The CDR3 spells CASSQDWTSGSISYEQYF. In nucleotides, the CDR3 is TGCGCCAGCAGCCAAGACTGGACTAGCGGGAGCATTAGCTACGAGCAGTACTTC.

In its sample, this clonotype was seen many times. The chain couples TRBV27 to TRBJ2-5, with D perhaps matching TRBD1 (6 bases). Germline V CDR1 and CDR2: MNHEY, SMNVEV (reference sequence). This CDR3 is 16 amino acids long. The V gene lost 0 bases and the J gene lost 2 bases, with 13 bases spanning the gap. CDR3 sequence: CASSLSRTDRQETQYF. Here the CDR3 DNA reads TGTGCCAGCAGTTTATCCAGGACAGACCGTCAAGAGACCCAGTACTTC.

This clonotype appeared a few times. This chain uses TRBV2 with TRBJ2-7; 9 bases line up with TRBD1. Per the germline V gene, CDR1 is SNHLY and CDR2 is FYNNEI. The ends lost 8 bases at V and 5 bases at J; junction bases unmatched: 7. The CDR3 is 13 residues long. CDR3 region: CASHRDRVNEQYF. CDR3 nucleotide sequence: TGTGCCAGCCACCGGGACAGGGTTAACGAGCAGTACTTC.

The gene calls are TRBV6-1 and TRBJ2-7; 8 bases map to TRBD2. Germline loops: CDR1 MNHNS, CDR2 SASEGT. After removal of 3 bases from V and 6 bases from J, the junction contained 13 bases not matched to a gene. The CDR3 consists of 16 residues. This chain's CDR3 is CASSEFTGTRIGEQYF. The CDR3 nucleotides read TGTGCCAGCAGTGAGTTTACCGGGACTAGAATAGGCGAGCAGTACTTC.

This clonotype was detected only a few times. V usage is TRBV7-9 and J usage is TRBJ1-4; no reliable D call. Germline values: CDR1 SEHNR, CDR2 FQNEAQ (reference sequence). CDR3 length equals 16 residues. Trimming took off 0 bases at V and 0 bases at J, with 8 bases between the two ends. The CDR3 region is CASSLAGEATNEKLFF. The CDR3 DNA is TGTGCCAGCAGCTTAGCGGGAGAGGCAACTAATGAAAAACTGTTTTTT.

This chain connects TRBV28 to TRBJ2-7; D is perhaps TRBD2 (5 bases). Looked up from germline, CDR1 is MDHEN and CDR2 is SYDVKM. Trimming removed 7 bases from V and 0 bases from J, with 7 bases in between. The CDR3 runs 12 residues. CDR3 region: CASMSGSYEQYF. In DNA form, the CDR3 reads TGTGCCAGCATGAGCGGCTCCTACGAGCAGTACTTC.

The chain has TRBV6-1 and TRBJ2-5; D is possibly TRBD2 (6 bases). The J call may be in error: the DNA end matches TRBJ2-7 better. The CDR3 covers 15 residues. Germline lookup yields CDR1 MNHNS and CDR2 SASEGT. The CDR3 loop reads CASRRGADPSYEQYF. The DNA for the CDR3 is TGTGCCAGCCGGCGGGGAGCGGACCCATCCTACGAGCAGTACTTC.

This clonotype was recorded a few times. The chain combines TRBV7-2 with TRBJ2-2; a possible D gene is TRBD1 (5 bases). Germline V CDR1 and CDR2: SGHTA, FQGNSA. This CDR3 region has 16 residues. Trimming stripped 1 base from V and 7 bases from J, with 16 bases between. CDR3 coding DNA: TGTGCCAGCAGCTTAGGGTGGGGCGGAATCATCGGGGAGCTGTTTTTT. This gives the protein CASSLGWGGIIGELFF.